The T cell receptor (beta chain) under discussion was sequenced for a study of blood T cell repertoires in COVID-19. Study overall: PBMCs, B-cell-depleted T cells, or T cells were the source of the cDNA or gDNA that made up the material.

Using immunoSEQ multiplex PCR, the repertoire was profiled, and TCRdb retains in-frame clones only, with some absent. This sample has fewer than 500,000 clones, with about 90% found just once. Worth noting for this clone: Other DNA sequences from this sample encode an identical CDR3 as well.

Trimming took 3 bases from V and 1 from J, leaving 6 bases between them. This CDR3 has 13 residues. Germline V lookup: CDR1 LNHDA, CDR2 SQIVND (reference sequence). The chain employs TRBV19 and TRBJ1-1; D perhaps matches TRBD1 (5 bases). This clonotype was obtained from a man aged 18 to 30 with COVID-19, enrolled during active disease. The sequencing sample was made of peripheral blood. The CDR3 DNA is TGTGCCAGTAGTATGGGGGGGAACACTGAAGCTTTCTTT. Translating gives CASSMGGNTEAFF.